This TCR beta chain came from a study of blood T cell repertoires in COVID-19. Across the whole study: PBMCs, B-cell-depleted T cells, or T cells were the source of the cDNA or gDNA that made up the material.

It was during active infection that Seattle patients were enrolled and then longitudinally followed. Germline-derived CDR1 and CDR2 are MGHRA and YSYEKL. The germline V and J ends were trimmed by 0 bases and 10 bases, with 19 bases remaining between them. This CDR3 has 16 residues. Per the original methods: Quantification of nucleated cells was approximated via reference gene primer amplification. Sequencing used immunoSEQ multiplex PCR; TCRdb keeps in-frame clones, though not all of them. That table is the source of V, J and clone size, and D and trimming were worked out from the DNA. This sample carries approximately 170,000 clones, 80% to 95% of them seen once, and the ten largest clones take around 2%.

Sequences were obtained from peripheral blood. This receptor was obtained from a woman between 55 and 75 years old with COVID-19, enrolled during active disease. The V and J genes are TRBV4-1 and TRBJ2-1, with unresolved D. The chain's CDR3 is CASSQEVGPHSMEQFF. DNA for the CDR3: TGCGCCAGCAGCCAAGAGGTGGGCCCCCATTCAATGGAGCAGTTCTTC.